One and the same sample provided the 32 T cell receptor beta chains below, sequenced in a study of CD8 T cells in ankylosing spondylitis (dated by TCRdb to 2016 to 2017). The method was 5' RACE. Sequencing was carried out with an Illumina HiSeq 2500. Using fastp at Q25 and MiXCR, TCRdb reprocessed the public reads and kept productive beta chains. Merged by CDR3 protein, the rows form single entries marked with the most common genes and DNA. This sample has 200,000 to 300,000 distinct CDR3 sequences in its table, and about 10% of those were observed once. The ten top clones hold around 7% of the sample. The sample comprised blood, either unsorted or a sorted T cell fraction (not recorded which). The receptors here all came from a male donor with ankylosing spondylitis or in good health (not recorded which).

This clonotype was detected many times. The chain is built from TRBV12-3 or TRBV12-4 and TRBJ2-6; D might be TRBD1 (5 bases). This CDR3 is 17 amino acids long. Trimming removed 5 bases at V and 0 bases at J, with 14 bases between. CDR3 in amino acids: CASSPQTTASGANVLTF. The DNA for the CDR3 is TGTGCCAGCAGTCCGCAGACGACAGCCTCTGGGGCCAACGTCCTGACTTTC.

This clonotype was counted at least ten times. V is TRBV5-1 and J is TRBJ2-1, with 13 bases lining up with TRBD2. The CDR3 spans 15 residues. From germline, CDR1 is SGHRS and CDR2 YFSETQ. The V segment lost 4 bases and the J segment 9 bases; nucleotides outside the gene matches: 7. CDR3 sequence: CASSRTSGGALEQFF. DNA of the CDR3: TGCGCCAGCAGCCGAACTAGCGGGGGGGCCCTTGAGCAGTTCTTC.

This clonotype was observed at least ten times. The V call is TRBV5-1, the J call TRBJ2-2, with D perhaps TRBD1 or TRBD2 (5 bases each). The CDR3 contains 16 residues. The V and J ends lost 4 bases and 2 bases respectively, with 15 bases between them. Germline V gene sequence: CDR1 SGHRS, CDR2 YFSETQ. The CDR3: CASSQPFGANTGELFF. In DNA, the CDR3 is TGCGCCAGCAGCCAACCCTTCGGGGCAAACACCGGGGAGCTGTTTTTT. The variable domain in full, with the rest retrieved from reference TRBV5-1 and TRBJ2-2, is KAGVTQTPRYLIKTRGQQVTLSCSPISGHRSVSWYQQTPGQGLQFLFEYFSETQRNKGNFPGRFSGRQFSNSRSEMNVSTLELGDSALYLCASSQPFGANTGELFFGEGSRLTVL.

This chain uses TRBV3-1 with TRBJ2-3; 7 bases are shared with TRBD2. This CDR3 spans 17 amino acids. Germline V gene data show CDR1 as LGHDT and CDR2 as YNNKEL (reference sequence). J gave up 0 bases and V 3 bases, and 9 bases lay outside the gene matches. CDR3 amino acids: CASSQYSPSGSTDTQYF. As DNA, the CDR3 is TGTGCCAGCAGCCAGTATTCTCCTAGCGGTAGCACAGATACGCAGTATTTT.

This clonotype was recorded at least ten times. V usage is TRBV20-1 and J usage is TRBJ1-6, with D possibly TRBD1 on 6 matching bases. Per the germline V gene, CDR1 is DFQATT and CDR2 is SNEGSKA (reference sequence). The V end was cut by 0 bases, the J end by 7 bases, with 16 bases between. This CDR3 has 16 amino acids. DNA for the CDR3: TGCAGTGCTAGAGATCCACCGGACAGATTCAATTCACCCCTCCACTTT. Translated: CSARDPPDRFNSPLHF.

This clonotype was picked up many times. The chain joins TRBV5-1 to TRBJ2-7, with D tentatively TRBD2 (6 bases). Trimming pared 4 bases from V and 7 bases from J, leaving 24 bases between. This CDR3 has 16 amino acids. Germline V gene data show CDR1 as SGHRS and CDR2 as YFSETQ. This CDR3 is CASSPAGAGFSEEQYF. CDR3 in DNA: TGCGCCAGCAGCCCAGCCGGCGCGGGGTTCTCGGAGGAGCAGTACTTC.

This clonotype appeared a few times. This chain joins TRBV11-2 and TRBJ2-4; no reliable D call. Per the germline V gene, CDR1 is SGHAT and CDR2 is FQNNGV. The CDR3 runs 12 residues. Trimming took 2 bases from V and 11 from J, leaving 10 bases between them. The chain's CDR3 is CASSLLLGFQYF. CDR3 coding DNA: TGTGCCAGCAGCTTACTCTTGGGATTTCAGTACTTC.

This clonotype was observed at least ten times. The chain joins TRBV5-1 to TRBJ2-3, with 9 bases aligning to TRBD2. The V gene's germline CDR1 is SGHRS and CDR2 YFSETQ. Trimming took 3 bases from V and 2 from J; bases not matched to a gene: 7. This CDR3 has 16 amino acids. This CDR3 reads CASSSISGGTTDTQYF. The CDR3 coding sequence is TGCGCCAGCAGCTCGATTAGCGGGGGAACCACAGATACGCAGTATTTT.

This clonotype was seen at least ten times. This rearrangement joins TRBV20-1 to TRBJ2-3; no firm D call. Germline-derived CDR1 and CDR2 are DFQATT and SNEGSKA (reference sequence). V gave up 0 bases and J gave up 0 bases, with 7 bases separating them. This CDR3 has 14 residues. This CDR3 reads CSARDLVSTDTQYF. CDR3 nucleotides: TGCAGTGCTAGAGACCTCGTTAGCACAGATACGCAGTATTTT.

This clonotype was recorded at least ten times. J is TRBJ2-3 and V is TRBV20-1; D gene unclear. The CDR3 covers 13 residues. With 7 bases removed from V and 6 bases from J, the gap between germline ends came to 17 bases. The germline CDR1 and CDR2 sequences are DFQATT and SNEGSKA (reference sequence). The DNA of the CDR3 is TGCAGTGTATCTGGCAATTTTATGGATACGCAGTATTTT. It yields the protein CSVSGNFMDTQYF.

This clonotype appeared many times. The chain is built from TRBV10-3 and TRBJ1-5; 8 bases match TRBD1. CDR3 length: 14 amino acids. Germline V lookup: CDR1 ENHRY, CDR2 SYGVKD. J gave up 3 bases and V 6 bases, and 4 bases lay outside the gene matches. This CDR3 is CAIREGQDNQPQHF. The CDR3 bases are TGTGCCATCAGGGAGGGACAGGACAATCAGCCCCAGCATTTT.

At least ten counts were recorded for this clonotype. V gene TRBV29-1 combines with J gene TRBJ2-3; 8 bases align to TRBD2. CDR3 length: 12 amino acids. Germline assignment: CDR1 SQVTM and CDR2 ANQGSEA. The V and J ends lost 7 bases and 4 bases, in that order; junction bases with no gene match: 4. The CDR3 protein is CSASGGADTQYF. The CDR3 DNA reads TGCAGCGCCTCCGGGGGGGCAGATACGCAGTATTTT.

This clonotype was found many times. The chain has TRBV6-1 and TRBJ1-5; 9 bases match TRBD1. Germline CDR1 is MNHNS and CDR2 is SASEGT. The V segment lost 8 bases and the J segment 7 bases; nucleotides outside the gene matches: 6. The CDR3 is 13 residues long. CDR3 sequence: CASSETGGQPQHF. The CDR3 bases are TGTGCCAGCTCGGAGACAGGGGGACAGCCCCAGCATTTT.

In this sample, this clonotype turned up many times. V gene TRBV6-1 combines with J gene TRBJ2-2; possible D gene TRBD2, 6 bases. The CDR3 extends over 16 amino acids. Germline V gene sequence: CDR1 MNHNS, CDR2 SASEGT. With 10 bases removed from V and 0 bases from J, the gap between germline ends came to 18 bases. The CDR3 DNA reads TGTGCCACCTTCGGGACGGGGGTGGCGAACACCGGGGAGCTGTTTTTT. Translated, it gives CATFGTGVANTGELFF.

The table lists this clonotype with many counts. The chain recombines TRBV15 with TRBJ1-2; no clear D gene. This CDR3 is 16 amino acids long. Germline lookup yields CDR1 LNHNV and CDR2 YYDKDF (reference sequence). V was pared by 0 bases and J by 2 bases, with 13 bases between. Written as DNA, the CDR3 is TGTGCCACCAGCAGAGAAAACTCGGGTTCCAACTATGGCTACACCTTC. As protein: CATSRENSGSNYGYTF.

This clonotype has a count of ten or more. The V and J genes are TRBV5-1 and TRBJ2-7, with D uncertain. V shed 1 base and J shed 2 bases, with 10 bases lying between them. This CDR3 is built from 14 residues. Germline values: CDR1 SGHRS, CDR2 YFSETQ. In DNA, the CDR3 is TGCGCCAGCAGCTTGAGGCAGCCCCCCTACGAGCAGTACTTC. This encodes CASSLRQPPYEQYF.

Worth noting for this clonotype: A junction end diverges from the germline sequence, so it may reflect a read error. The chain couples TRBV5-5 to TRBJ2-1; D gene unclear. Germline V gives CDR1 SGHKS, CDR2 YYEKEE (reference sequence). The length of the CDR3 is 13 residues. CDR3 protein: CASSFDSFNEQFF. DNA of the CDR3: TGTGCCAGCAGCTTTGATTCCTTCAATGAGCAGTTCTTC.

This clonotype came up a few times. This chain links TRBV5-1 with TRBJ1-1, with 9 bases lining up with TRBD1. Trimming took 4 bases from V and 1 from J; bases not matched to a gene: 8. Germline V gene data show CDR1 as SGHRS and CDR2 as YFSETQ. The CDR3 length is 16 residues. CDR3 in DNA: TGCGCCAGCAGCCGAACAGGGGGCTGGGAGAACACTGAAGCTTTCTTT. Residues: CASSRTGGWENTEAFF. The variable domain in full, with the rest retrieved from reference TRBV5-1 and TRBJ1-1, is KAGVTQTPRYLIKTRGQQVTLSCSPISGHRSVSWYQQTPGQGLQFLFEYFSETQRNKGNFPGRFSGRQFSNSRSEMNVSTLELGDSALYLCASSRTGGWENTEAFFGQGTRLTVV.

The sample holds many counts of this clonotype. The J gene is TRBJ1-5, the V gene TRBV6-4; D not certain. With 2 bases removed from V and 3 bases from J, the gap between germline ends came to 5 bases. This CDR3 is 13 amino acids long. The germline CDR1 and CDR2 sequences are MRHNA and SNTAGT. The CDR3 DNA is TGTGCCAGCAGTGACAGGGACAATCAGCCCCAGCATTTT. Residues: CASSDRDNQPQHF.

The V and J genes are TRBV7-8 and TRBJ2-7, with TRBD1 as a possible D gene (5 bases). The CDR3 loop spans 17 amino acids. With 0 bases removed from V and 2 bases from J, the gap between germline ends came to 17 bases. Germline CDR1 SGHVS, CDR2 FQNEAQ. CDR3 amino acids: CASSLALGGASTYEQYF. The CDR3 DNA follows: TGTGCCAGCAGCTTAGCGTTGGGTGGGGCATCGACCTACGAGCAGTACTTC. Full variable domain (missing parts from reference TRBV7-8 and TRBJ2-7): GAGVSQSPRYKVAKRGQDVALRCDPISGHVSLFWYQQALGQGPEFLTYFQNEAQLDKSGLPSDRFFAERPEGSVSTLKIQRTQQEDSAVYLCASSLALGGASTYEQYFGPGTRLTVT.

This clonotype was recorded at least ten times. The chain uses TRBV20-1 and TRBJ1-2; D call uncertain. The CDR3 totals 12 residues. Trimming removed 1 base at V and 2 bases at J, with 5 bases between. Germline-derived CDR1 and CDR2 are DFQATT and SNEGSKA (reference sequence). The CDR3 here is CSARGLNYGYTF. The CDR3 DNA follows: TGCAGTGCTAGAGGACTGAACTATGGCTACACCTTC.

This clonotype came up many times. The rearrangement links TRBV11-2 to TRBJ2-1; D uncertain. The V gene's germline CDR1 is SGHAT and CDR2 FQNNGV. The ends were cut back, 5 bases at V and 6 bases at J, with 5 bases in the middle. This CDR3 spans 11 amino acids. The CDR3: CASSRINEQFF. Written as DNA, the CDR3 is TGTGCCAGCAGCCGTATCAATGAGCAGTTCTTC.

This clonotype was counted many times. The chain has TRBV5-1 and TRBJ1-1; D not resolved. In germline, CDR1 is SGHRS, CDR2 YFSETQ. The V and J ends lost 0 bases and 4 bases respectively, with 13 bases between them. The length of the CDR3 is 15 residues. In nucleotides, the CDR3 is TGCGCCAGCAGCTTGGATTTGTACTACGGCACTGAAGCTTTCTTT. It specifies CASSLDLYYGTEAFF.

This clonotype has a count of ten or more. The CDR3 loop reads CATSRDPGTAQETQYF. In DNA, the CDR3 is TGTGCCACCAGCAGAGATCCTGGGACAGCGCAAGAGACCCAGTACTTC. The chain joins TRBV15 to TRBJ2-5, with 7 bases identical to TRBD1. CDR3 length: 16 amino acids. CDR1 and CDR2 (germline): LNHNV, YYDKDF (reference sequence). Germline trimming cut 0 bases from V and 2 bases from J; bases unmatched to any gene: 6.

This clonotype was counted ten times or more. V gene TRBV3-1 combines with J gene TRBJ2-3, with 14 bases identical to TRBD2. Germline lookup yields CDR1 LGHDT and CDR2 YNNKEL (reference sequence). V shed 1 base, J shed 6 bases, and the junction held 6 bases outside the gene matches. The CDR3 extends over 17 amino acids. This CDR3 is CASSQGLAGGPEDTQYF. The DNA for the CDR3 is TGTGCCAGCAGCCAAGGACTAGCGGGAGGGCCGGAGGATACGCAGTATTTT.

Here the CDR3 reads CASSSGVEEQFF. In DNA form, the CDR3 reads TGTGCCAGCAGCTCGGGAGTTGAGGAGCAGTTCTTC. The chain recombines TRBV7-6 with TRBJ2-1, with D perhaps TRBD2 (6 bases). V was cut by 4 bases and J by 10 bases, with 11 bases left in between. The CDR3 loop spans 12 amino acids. The germline gives CDR1 SGHVS, CDR2 FNYEAQ.

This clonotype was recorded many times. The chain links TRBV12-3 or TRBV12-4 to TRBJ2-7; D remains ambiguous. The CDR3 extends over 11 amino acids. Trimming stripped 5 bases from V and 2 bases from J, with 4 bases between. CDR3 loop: CASSLTYEQYF. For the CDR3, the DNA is TGTGCCAGCAGTCTAACCTACGAGCAGTACTTC.

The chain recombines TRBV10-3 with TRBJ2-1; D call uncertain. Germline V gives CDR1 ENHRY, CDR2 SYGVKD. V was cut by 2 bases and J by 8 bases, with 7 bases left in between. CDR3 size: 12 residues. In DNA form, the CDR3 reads TGTGCCATCAGTGAGCCAAACGATGAGCAGTTCTTC. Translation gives CAISEPNDEQFF.

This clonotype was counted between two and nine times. The CDR3 region has the DNA TGTGCCAGCAGTGAGGGGCAGGGTTACACAGATACGCAGTATTTT. It codes for CASSEGQGYTDTQYF. The gene calls are TRBV6-1 and TRBJ2-3, with D perhaps TRBD1 (5 bases). The CDR3 contains 15 residues. The V and J ends lost 3 bases and 2 bases respectively, with 12 bases between them. Looked up from germline, CDR1 is MNHNS and CDR2 is SASEGT.

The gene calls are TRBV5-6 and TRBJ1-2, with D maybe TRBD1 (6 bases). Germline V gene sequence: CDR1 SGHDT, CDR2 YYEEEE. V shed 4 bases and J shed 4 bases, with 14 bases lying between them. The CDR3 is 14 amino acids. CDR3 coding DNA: TGTGCCAGCAGCCATTTCGACAGGCCCTATGGCTACACCTTC. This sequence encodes CASSHFDRPYGYTF. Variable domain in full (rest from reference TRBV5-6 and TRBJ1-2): DAGVTQSPTHLIKTRGQQVTLRCSPKSGHDTVSWYQQALGQGPQFIFQYYEEEERQRGNFPDRFSGHQFPNYSSELNVNALLLGDSALYLCASSHFDRPYGYTFGSGTRLTVV.

CDR3 residues: CSAREGSSSPLHF. The CDR3 nucleotides are TGCAGTGCTAGGGAGGGGTCCTCTTCACCCCTCCACTTT. The chain combines TRBV20-1 with TRBJ1-6; D possibly corresponds to TRBD1 (5 bases). The germline V and J ends were trimmed by 3 bases and 9 bases, with 12 bases remaining between them. CDR1 and CDR2 from the germline V gene are DFQATT and SNEGSKA (reference sequence). This CDR3 comprises 13 residues.

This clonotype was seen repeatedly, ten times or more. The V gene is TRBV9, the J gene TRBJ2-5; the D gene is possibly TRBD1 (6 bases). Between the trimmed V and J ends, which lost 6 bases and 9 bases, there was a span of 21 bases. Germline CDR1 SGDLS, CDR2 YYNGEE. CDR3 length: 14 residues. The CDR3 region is CASNEGQGDEAQYF. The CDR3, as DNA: TGTGCCAGCAACGAGGGACAAGGGGACGAGGCCCAGTACTTC.